Below, 22 T cell receptor beta chains from the same sample are listed, as sequenced in a study of T cell responses to AZD1222 COVID-19 vaccine. Method: immunoSEQ multiplex PCR; TCRdb's copy keeps in-frame clones and lacks some. The sample includes around 99,000 clones, approximately 94% seen only once; the top ten take about 12%. The starting material was peripheral blood, obtained on day 0 of AZD1222 vaccination. These receptors all stem from an adult in good health.

The J gene is TRBJ2-7, the V gene TRBV19; D tentatively reads TRBD1 or TRBD2 (6 bases each). Trimming took off 7 bases at V and 3 bases at J, with 13 bases between the two ends. The CDR3 runs 13 residues. The V gene's germline CDR1 is LNHDA and CDR2 SQIVND (reference sequence). The CDR3 DNA is TGTGCCAGTATGAAAGGAGGGGGCTACGAGCAGTACTTC. It specifies CASMKGGGYEQYF.

The rearrangement joins TRBV14 to TRBJ2-3; no firm D call. The germline gives CDR1 SGHDN, CDR2 FVKESK. V dropped 1 base and J dropped 0 bases, with 2 bases sitting between them. This CDR3 contains 13 residues. The CDR3 reads CASSQGSTDTQYF. In DNA, the CDR3 is TGTGCCAGCAGCCAAGGTAGCACAGATACGCAGTATTTT. The variable domain in full, with the rest retrieved from reference TRBV14 and TRBJ2-3, is EAGVTQFPSHSVIEKGQTVTLRCDPISGHDNLYWYRRVMGKEIKFLLHFVKESKQDESGMPNNRFLAERTGGTYSTLKVQPAELEDSGVYFCASSQGSTDTQYFGPGTRLTVL.

This chain links TRBV30 with TRBJ1-2, with D perhaps matching TRBD1 (5 bases). V gave up 0 bases and J gave up 3 bases, with 11 bases separating them. The V gene's germline CDR1 is GTSNPN and CDR2 SVGIG (reference sequence). The CDR3 runs to 14 residues. The CDR3 coding sequence is TGTGCCTGGAGTGTATGGGGACTGGACTATGGCTACACCTTC. Translation: CAWSVWGLDYGYTF.

The rearrangement links TRBV7-2 to TRBJ2-4, with D possibly TRBD2 on 5 matching bases. There are 13 residues in the CDR3. Per germline, CDR1 SGHTA and CDR2 FQGNSA. Deletions cut 8 bases from V and 8 bases from J, with 16 bases between. For the CDR3, the DNA is TGTGCCAGCCGGCCGGCGGGTTTTGACATTCAGTACTTC. It is translated as CASRPAGFDIQYF.

V is TRBV11-2 and J is TRBJ1-5; D not certain. Between the trimmed V and J ends, which lost 2 bases and 3 bases, there was a span of 8 bases. This CDR3 spans 14 amino acids. The V gene's germline CDR1 is SGHAT and CDR2 FQNNGV. For the CDR3, the DNA is TGTGCCAGCAGCTTATCATCGGACAATCAGCCCCAGCATTTT. Protein product: CASSLSSDNQPQHF.

The chain employs TRBV7-9 and TRBJ1-1; possible D gene TRBD1, 5 bases. In germline, CDR1 is SEHNR, CDR2 FQNEAQ (reference sequence). The length of the CDR3 is 14 residues. V lost 4 bases and J lost 3, with 12 bases in between. CDR3 region: CASSSTGGYTEAFF. The CDR3 DNA is TGTGCCAGCAGCTCTACTGGGGGGTACACTGAAGCTTTCTTT.

V gene TRBV29-1 combines with J gene TRBJ1-1; TRBD1 matches at 7 bases. The CDR3 totals 12 residues. Germline-derived CDR1 and CDR2 are SQVTM and ANQGSEA. Trimming took 7 bases from V and 10 from J; bases not matched to a gene: 12. The CDR3 is CSAEGTETSAFF. CDR3 bases: TGCAGCGCCGAAGGGACAGAGACATCAGCTTTCTTT.

V usage is TRBV28 and J usage is TRBJ2-5; the match to TRBD2 covers 7 bases. The CDR3 covers 13 residues. Germline values: CDR1 MDHEN, CDR2 SYDVKM. V lost 1 base to trimming and J lost 5 bases; unmatched junction nucleotides: 1. The CDR3 region has the DNA TGTGCCAGCAGTTTATTCGGGGGGGAGACCCAGTACTTC. It specifies CASSLFGGETQYF.

This chain links TRBV5-4 with TRBJ1-1; D is ambiguous. The germline CDR1 and CDR2 sequences are SGHNT and YYREEE (reference sequence). The CDR3 is made up of 14 amino acids. With 1 base removed from V and 1 base from J, the gap between germline ends came to 8 bases. The CDR3 bases are TGTGCCAGCAGCTTGCCGGGCCAGAACACTGAAGCTTTCTTT. Its protein is CASSLPGQNTEAFF.

The rearrangement links TRBV18 to TRBJ1-6, with TRBD1 matching over 8 bases. Unmatched junction bases numbered 7, after V lost 0 bases and J lost 12 bases. Germline V gives CDR1 KGHSH, CDR2 LQKENI. This CDR3 comprises 15 residues. CDR3 loop: CASSPPSQGAKPLHF. The CDR3 DNA follows: TGTGCCAGCTCACCACCCTCTCAGGGGGCTAAACCCCTCCACTTT.

The V and J genes are TRBV30 and TRBJ1-6, with TRBD1 matching 7 bases. Germline V gene lookup returns CDR1 GTSNPN and CDR2 SVGIG (reference sequence). CDR3 length: 15 residues. J was trimmed by 9 bases and V by 2 bases; bases with no gene match: 10. The CDR3 here is CAWSRRGQPTSPLHF. The DNA of the CDR3 is TGTGCCTGGAGTCGGAGGGGACAGCCTACTTCACCCCTCCACTTT.

The V call is TRBV19, the J call TRBJ1-5, with 10 bases matching TRBD1. This CDR3 has 16 residues. Trimming at V came to 7 bases and at J to 1 base, leaving 7 bases not matched to a gene. Germline CDR1 and CDR2: LNHDA and SQIVND (reference sequence). The CDR3 region has the DNA TGTGCCAGTACCACGGGACAGGGGCAAAGCAATCAGCCCCAGCATTTT. This encodes CASTTGQGQSNQPQHF.

The rearrangement joins TRBV6-2 or TRBV6-3 to TRBJ2-7, with 10 positions matching TRBD1. Unmatched junction bases numbered 7, after V lost 5 bases and J lost 12 bases. The CDR3 covers 12 residues. The germline gives CDR1 MNHEY, CDR2 SVGEGT. Written as DNA, the CDR3 is TGTGCCAGCAGTAACGGACAGGGGGTCTTGTACTTC. Translated: CASSNGQGVLYF.

The V call is TRBV5-1, the J call TRBJ2-3; TRBD1 or TRBD2 may be the D gene (5 bases each). Trimming left V 0 bases short and J 3 bases short, with 5 bases between. CDR1 and CDR2 from the germline V gene are SGHRS and YFSETQ. There are 13 residues in the CDR3. Written as DNA, the CDR3 is TGCGCCAGCAGCTTGGGGGGGACAGATACGCAGTATTTT. Amino acid sequence: CASSLGGTDTQYF. Looking up the rest from reference TRBV5-1 and TRBJ2-3 gives the full variable domain: KAGVTQTPRYLIKTRGQQVTLSCSPISGHRSVSWYQQTPGQGLQFLFEYFSETQRNKGNFPGRFSGRQFSNSRSEMNVSTLELGDSALYLCASSLGGTDTQYFGPGTRLTVL.

This clone was seen just once. The chain recombines TRBV19 with TRBJ2-5, with TRBD2 as a possible D gene (6 bases). Between the trimmed V and J ends, which lost 3 bases and 5 bases, there was a span of 16 bases. The germline CDR1 and CDR2 sequences are LNHDA and SQIVND (reference sequence). This CDR3 is 15 amino acids long. The CDR3: CASSIRRGLRETQYF. The CDR3 bases are TGTGCCAGTAGTATCAGGCGGGGACTTAGGGAGACCCAGTACTTC.

The V gene is TRBV7-2, the J gene TRBJ2-7; 7 bases are a match to TRBD1. CDR1 is SGHTA and CDR2 is FQGNSA in the germline V gene. The CDR3 covers 14 residues. V dropped 5 bases and J dropped 5; count of bases not matched to a gene: 9. The CDR3 protein is CASSARTGLHEQYF. Here the CDR3 DNA reads TGTGCCAGCAGCGCCCGGACAGGCCTGCACGAGCAGTACTTC. Full variable domain (outside the CDR3, taken from reference TRBV7-2 and TRBJ2-7): GAGVSQSPSNKVTEKGKDVELRCDPISGHTALYWYRQSLGQGLEFLIYFQGNSAPDKSGLPSDRFSAERTGGSVSTLTIQRTQQEDSAVYLCASSARTGLHEQYFGPGTRLTVT.

The chain uses TRBV28 and TRBJ2-2; TRBD2 matches 7 bases. CDR3 length: 13 amino acids. CDR1 is MDHEN, CDR2 SYDVKM, per germline. The ends lost 8 bases at V and 7 bases at J; junction bases unmatched: 7. CDR3 DNA sequence: TGTGCCAGCTCCCCGGGGAGGGTCGGGGAGCTGTTTTTT. Its translation: CASSPGRVGELFF.

This chain connects TRBV4-1 to TRBJ1-5; D remains ambiguous. There are 15 residues in the CDR3. The V end was cut by 0 bases, the J end by 3 bases, with 9 bases between. Germline CDR1 MGHRA, CDR2 YSYEKL. Here the CDR3 DNA reads TGCGCCAGCAGCCAAGAAGTAGGATCCAATCAGCCCCAGCATTTT. This codes for CASSQEVGSNQPQHF.

This clone was detected only once. This chain connects TRBV5-1 to TRBJ1-1; a weak D match, TRBD1 (5 bases). Germline V gene sequence: CDR1 SGHRS, CDR2 YFSETQ. The CDR3 has 14 amino acids. The germline V and J ends were trimmed by 1 base and 5 bases, with 12 bases remaining between them. CDR3 residues: CASSLQMSGTEAFF. CDR3 bases: TGCGCCAGCAGCTTGCAAATGTCAGGGACTGAAGCTTTCTTT.

This clone was detected only a few times. The chain is built from TRBV5-6 and TRBJ2-2; 7 positions match TRBD1. The CDR3 totals 15 residues. The junction had 6 bases not matched to a gene; V was cut back by 5 bases and J by 2 bases. The germline gives CDR1 SGHDT, CDR2 YYEEEE. CDR3 nucleotides: TGTGCCAGCAGGGAAAGGGACAGTAACACCGGGGAGCTGTTTTTT. It codes for CASRERDSNTGELFF.

The V gene is TRBV18, the J gene TRBJ1-2; possible D gene TRBD1, 5 bases. Trimming took off 2 bases at V and 8 bases at J, with 15 bases between the two ends. This CDR3 has 14 residues. Per the germline V gene, CDR1 is KGHSH and CDR2 is LQKENI. This CDR3 is CASSPSSAGWGYTF. Written as DNA, the CDR3 is TGTGCCAGCTCACCATCGTCGGCAGGGTGGGGCTACACCTTC.

This chain uses TRBV5-1 with TRBJ1-3; D call uncertain. V lost 4 bases and J 8 bases, leaving 13 bases between the germline ends. This CDR3 region has 13 residues. The germline gives CDR1 SGHRS, CDR2 YFSETQ. CDR3 sequence: CASSPSPTDTIYF. The CDR3 DNA sequence: TGCGCCAGCAGCCCTAGCCCAACGGACACCATATATTTT.